One and the same sample provided the 18 T cell receptor beta chains below, sequenced in a study of radiation and T cells in renal cell carcinoma. The table came from immunoSEQ multiplex PCR; TCRdb's copy has only in-frame clones and leaves some out. The sample has over 60,000 clones, approximately 87% seen once. This sample's time point: blood 4 weeks post-SBRT, at nephrectomy. Treatment of the sample: 15 Gy SBRT to primary tumor, nephrectomy 4 weeks later. Sequenced here: blood, sampled from a patient whose treatment included radiotherapy and nephrectomy. These receptors were obtained from a woman aged 60-75 years with renal cell carcinoma.

The chain is built from TRBV30 and TRBJ2-5; unclear D gene. This CDR3 is built from 14 residues. Trimming shortened V by 0 bases and J by 0 bases, and 8 bases separated the two germline ends. Germline V gives CDR1 GTSNPN, CDR2 SVGIG (reference sequence). The CDR3 nucleotides are TGTGCCTGGAGTGTAGGCCTGGACCAAGAGACCCAGTACTTC. Protein sequence: CAWSVGLDQETQYF.

The rearrangement links TRBV5-1 to TRBJ1-2; D gene ambiguous. Trimming removed 0 bases at V and 7 bases at J, with 10 bases between. Germline CDR1 and CDR2: SGHRS and YFSETQ. The CDR3 runs 13 residues. The CDR3 DNA follows: TGCGCCAGCAGCTTGGGGGCGTCGGCTGGCTACACCTTC. Amino acid sequence: CASSLGASAGYTF.

The chain carries TRBV19 and TRBJ2-2, with unresolved D. CDR1 is LNHDA, CDR2 SQIVND, per germline (reference sequence). The V gene lost 1 base and the J gene lost 3 bases, with 9 bases spanning the gap. This CDR3 is 15 amino acids long. The CDR3 loop is CASSIGNRDTGELFF. CDR3 sequence (DNA): TGTGCCAGTAGTATAGGGAATAGGGACACCGGGGAGCTGTTTTTT.

On this clone: A junction boundary mismatches the germline segment, possibly from a read error. The chain employs TRBV6-5 and TRBJ2-5; TRBD1 matches 8 bases. The CDR3 extends over 13 amino acids. The germline V gene encodes CDR1 MNHEY and CDR2 SVGAGI. CDR3 residues: CASSYSLGGRGHF. CDR3 nucleotide sequence: TGTGCCAGCAGTTACTCGTTGGGGGGCAGGGGGCACTTC.

The chain recombines TRBV6-4 with TRBJ1-5, with D uncertain. This CDR3 comprises 16 residues. Trimming took 2 bases from V and 2 from J, leaving 13 bases between them. The germline gives CDR1 MRHNA, CDR2 SNTAGT. CDR3 in amino acids: CASSDPTGRGNQPQHF. The CDR3 DNA reads TGTGCCAGCAGTGACCCTACCGGGAGGGGCAATCAGCCCCAGCATTTT.

The chain uses TRBV7-9 and TRBJ2-3, with D tentatively TRBD1 (6 bases). V lost 5 bases, J lost 2 bases, and 17 bases lay in between. The germline CDR1 and CDR2 sequences are SEHNR and FQNEAQ (reference sequence). CDR3 length: 16 residues. CDR3 protein: CASSARDTYPTDTQYF. The CDR3 nucleotides read TGTGCCAGCAGCGCCCGGGACACCTATCCCACAGATACGCAGTATTTT.

The chain combines TRBV15 with TRBJ2-7; 8 nucleotides line up with TRBD2. From germline, CDR1 is LNHNV and CDR2 YYDKDF (reference sequence). The V and J ends lost 0 bases and 4 bases, in that order; junction bases with no gene match: 5. The CDR3 is made up of 15 amino acids. CDR3 in DNA: TGTGCCACCAGCAGAGACCGGGAGGGCCTGTACGAGCAGTACTTC. Translated, it gives CATSRDREGLYEQYF.

This clone was observed a handful of times. The chain recombines TRBV19 with TRBJ2-2, with TRBD2 matching 8 bases. Germline CDR1 and CDR2: LNHDA and SQIVND (reference sequence). CDR3 size: 13 residues. The J segment lost 6 bases and the V segment lost 7 bases, leaving 4 bases of the junction unmatched. CDR3 protein: CASKAGASGELFF. For the CDR3, the DNA is TGTGCCAGTAAAGCGGGAGCGTCCGGGGAGCTGTTTTTT.

This clone has only a few counts. V and J are TRBV10-3 and TRBJ1-2; 9 bases match TRBD1. The ends lost 10 bases at V and 0 bases at J; junction bases unmatched: 9. CDR3 length: 15 amino acids. CDR1 is ENHRY, CDR2 SYGVKD, per germline. The DNA for the CDR3 is TGTGCCACCGGGACAGGGAGGCTCACTAACTATGGCTACACCTTC. Protein product: CATGTGRLTNYGYTF.

The chain employs TRBV7-2 and TRBJ1-1, with D hard to call. Per germline, CDR1 SGHTA and CDR2 FQGNSA. The length of the CDR3 is 14 residues. V was pared by 5 bases and J by 0 bases, with 10 bases between. CDR3 residues: CASSPPPLNTEAFF. Written as DNA, the CDR3 is TGTGCCAGCAGCCCACCCCCCCTGAACACTGAAGCTTTCTTT.

The chain joins TRBV5-1 to TRBJ2-5, with 8 bases identical to TRBD1. The J call may be mistaken, given a closer DNA end match to TRBJ2-7. Germline V lookup: CDR1 SGHRS, CDR2 YFSETQ. CDR3 length: 15 amino acids. CDR3 nucleotide sequence: TGCGCCAGCAGCACGCAGGGGGCGCCGACCTACGAGCAGTACTTC. It specifies CASSTQGAPTYEQYF.

This chain connects TRBV4-2 to TRBJ2-7, with 10 bases fitting TRBD1. Germline V gives CDR1 LGHNA, CDR2 YNFKEQ. The trim removed 4 bases at V and 7 bases at J, leaving 7 bases unmatched. The CDR3 loop spans 14 amino acids. The CDR3 sequence: CASSPRQGAREQYF. The CDR3 DNA is TGTGCCAGCAGCCCACGACAGGGGGCGAGGGAGCAGTACTTC.

V and J are TRBV28 and TRBJ2-2; no firm D call. Between the trimmed V and J ends, which lost 8 bases and 1 base, there was a span of 14 bases. Per germline, CDR1 MDHEN and CDR2 SYDVKM. The CDR3 spans 15 residues. The chain's CDR3 is CASGPPVGNTGELFF. CDR3 nucleotide sequence: TGTGCCAGCGGACCTCCGGTGGGGAACACCGGGGAGCTGTTTTTT.

V and J are TRBV18 and TRBJ2-7; TRBD2 agrees at 10 bases. Germline V gives CDR1 KGHSH, CDR2 LQKENI. The CDR3 has 16 residues. Losses at the gene ends were 4 bases for V and 0 bases for J; bases not matched to a gene: 6. The CDR3 here is CASSLLAGRLSYEQYF. The CDR3 bases are TGTGCCAGCTCACTACTAGCGGGACGCCTCTCCTACGAGCAGTACTTC.

This clone appeared once. Here the CDR3 reads CSVGGGEGTEAFF. CDR3 coding DNA: TGCAGCGTTGGGGGAGGGGAAGGCACTGAAGCTTTCTTT. The rearrangement links TRBV29-1 to TRBJ1-1, with D possibly TRBD1 on 5 matching bases. The CDR3 has 13 amino acids. CDR1 is SQVTM, CDR2 ANQGSEA, per germline. V was clipped by 4 bases and J by 4 bases, with 13 bases between them.

The chain recombines TRBV6-4 with TRBJ2-1; no reliable D call. This CDR3 comprises 15 residues. CDR1 and CDR2 (germline): MRHNA, SNTAGT. Trimming shortened V by 6 bases and J by 2 bases, and 14 bases separated the two germline ends. CDR3 loop: CASSPLAQPYNEQFF. The CDR3, as DNA: TGTGCCAGCAGCCCATTAGCCCAGCCCTACAATGAGCAGTTCTTC.

Comment on this clone: The germline gene is not matched at one end of the junction; a read error may be the cause. This chain connects TRBV7-9 to TRBJ1-2, with a weak D call TRBD1 (5 bases). The CDR3 has 13 residues. The V gene's germline CDR1 is SEHNR and CDR2 FQNEAQ (reference sequence). The CDR3 region has the DNA TGTGCCAGCAGCCATTCCGGGGACTTGGCGGGAAACTTC. Translating it yields CASSHSGDLAGNF.

This chain links TRBV6-1 with TRBJ1-1, with D tentatively TRBD1 (6 bases). The CDR3 covers 15 residues. Germline V lookup: CDR1 MNHNS, CDR2 SASEGT. Trimming stripped 8 bases from V and 5 bases from J, with 21 bases between. The CDR3 loop reads CASVPPQGWRTEAFF. CDR3 nucleotides: TGTGCCAGCGTGCCCCCCCAGGGGTGGAGGACTGAAGCTTTCTTT.